A selection of T cell receptor beta chains follows, all from one sample in a study of CD8 T cells in Susac syndrome. TCRdb independently ran MiXCR on the immunoSEQ multiplex PCR reads; one entry per CDR3 protein. Among around 130,000 distinct CDR3 sequences, roughly 76% were seen once, and the ten largest hold 0.51%. Material: CD8+ T cells from PBMCs. These receptors originate from a human donor with multiple sclerosis. The CDR3 runs from the conserved cysteine through the conserved F or W. The D gene is left open where the match is weak. Rows may omit the clone size; those that give it use once, few, many or a size class.

size | J | D | V | DNA | CDR3
- | TRBJ1-2 | - | TRBV28 | TGTGCCAGCAGTTTCAGTGGAAACTATGGCTACACCTTC | CASSFSGNYGYTF
few | TRBJ2-1 | TRBD2 | TRBV11-2 | TGTGCCAGCAGCTTCCCCCGCGGGAGGGGCGTATACAATGAGCAGTTCTTC | CASSFPRGRGVYNEQFF
- | TRBJ2-7 | - | TRBV5-1 | TGCGCCAGCAGCTTGGCGACCTCCAAAATCTACGAGCAGTACTTC | CASSLATSKIYEQYF
- | TRBJ2-7 | TRBD1 | TRBV12-3/TRBV12-4 | TGTGCCAGCAGTTTAGGGTGGGCAGGGGGCAAATACGAGCAGTACTTC | CASSLGWAGGKYEQYF
- | TRBJ1-1 | - | TRBV18 | TGTGCCAGCTCACCGGGGACATTCGGGAACACTGAAGCTTTCTTT | CASSPGTFGNTEAFF
- | TRBJ2-1 | - | TRBV12-3/TRBV12-4 | TGTGCCAGCAGCCCCACCTACAATGAGCAGTTCTTC | CASSPTYNEQFF
- | TRBJ1-1 | - | TRBV4-2 | TGTGCCAGCAGCCAAGATGGCAGAATAACTGAAGCTTTCTTT | CASSQDGRITEAFF
- | TRBJ1-1 | - | TRBV19 | TGTGCCAGTAGTAAGGGAGAAGCTTTCTTT | CASSKGEAFF
- | TRBJ2-3 | - | TRBV2 | TGTGCCAGCAGTGATGATCCTAGCGCTAATACGCAGTATTTT | CASSDDPSANTQYF
- | TRBJ1-5 | - | TRBV18 | TGTGCCAGCTCACCACCGTCAGGTGAGCCCCAGCATTTT | CASSPPSGEPQHF
- | TRBJ2-1 | - | TRBV20-1 | TGCAGTGCTAGAGATGTGGGGAATAGTAGGAATGAGCAGTTCTTC | CSARDVGNSRNEQFF
once | TRBJ2-2 | - | TRBV19 | TGTGCCAGTAGCATGACAGGCCGGAACACCGGGGAGCTGTTTTTT | CASSMTGRNTGELFF
- | TRBJ2-5 | - | TRBV5-4 | TGTGCCAGCAGCTTTCGAGAGACCCAGTACTTC | CASSFRETQYF
once | TRBJ2-1 | TRBD2 | TRBV12-3/TRBV12-4 | TGTGCCAGCAGTGGGGGGACTAGCGTGAGGAATGAGCAGTTCTTC | CASSGGTSVRNEQFF
- | TRBJ2-3 | TRBD2 | TRBV7-2 | TGTGCCAGCAGCCTTCGGACTAGCGGGAGGGCCTTGACCACGCAGTATTTT | CASSLRTSGRALTTQYF
- | TRBJ1-6 | TRBD1 | TRBV27 | TGTGCCAGCAGTTCGGGACAGATTAATTCACCCCTCCACTTT | CASSSGQINSPLHF
- | TRBJ2-6 | - | TRBV2 | TGTGCCAGCAGATATCAGGGCTCTGGGGCCAACGTCCTGACTTTC | CASRYQGSGANVLTF
- | TRBJ1-1 | - | TRBV27 | TGTGCCAGCACCTCCCGGGGGTTAATGAACACTGAAGCTTTCTTT | CASTSRGLMNTEAFF
- | TRBJ1-2 | - | TRBV20-1 | TGCAGTGCTAGAGATTCCCCCGGGAGCTATGGCTACACCTTC | CSARDSPGSYGYTF
once | TRBJ1-5 | TRBD1 | TRBV7-9 | TGTGCCAGCAGCTTGTACCGTTACGGGACAGGGGATCAGCCCCAGCATTTT | CASSLYRYGTGDQPQHF
- | TRBJ2-6 | - | TRBV5-4 | TGTGCCAGCAGCTTGGTTTTAGTGTCGGTACAGGTCGTTAGCTCTGGGGCCAACGTCCTGACTTTC | CASSLVLVSVQVVSSGANVLTF
few | TRBJ1-4 | - | TRBV6-2/TRBV6-3 | TGTGCCAGCAGTTACGGAGGTGGTTATGAAAAACTGTTTTTT | CASSYGGGYEKLFF
- | TRBJ1-2 | - | TRBV12-3/TRBV12-4 | TGTGCCAGCAGTTCGGTGGAGGAGGGGTATGGCTACACCTTC | CASSSVEEGYGYTF
- | TRBJ2-3 | TRBD1 | TRBV29-1 | TGCAGCGTGACAGGGGACGGAGATACGCAGTATTTT | CSVTGDGDTQYF
- | TRBJ2-7 | TRBD1 | TRBV27 | TGTGCCAGCAGTCTACTGGGACAGGGTTACGAGCAGTACTTC | CASSLLGQGYEQYF
- | TRBJ2-3 | TRBD2 | TRBV30 | TGTGCCTGGGGTGGACTAGCCCCAGATACGCAGTATTTT | CAWGGLAPDTQYF
few | TRBJ2-2 | - | TRBV15 | TGTGCCACCAGCAGAGACGCGGATTGGGAGCTGTTTTTT | CATSRDADWELFF
once | TRBJ1-1 | TRBD1 | TRBV5-1 | TGCGCCAGCAGCCTCAGCAGGGGGCTAGGCACTGAAGCTTTCTTT | CASSLSRGLGTEAFF
- | TRBJ1-1 | TRBD1 | TRBV5-6 | TGTGCCAGCAGCTTGATGGCAGGGGGGATGAACACTGAAGCTTTCTTT | CASSLMAGGMNTEAFF
- | TRBJ2-2 | - | TRBV19 | TGTGCCAGTAGTATTATGGCAGGGAACACCGGGGAGCTGTTTTTT | CASSIMAGNTGELFF
- | TRBJ2-1 | TRBD2 | TRBV20-1 | TGCAGTGCTAGAGATGGGGAGCGGGAGCTCTACAATGAGCAGTTCTTC | CSARDGERELYNEQFF
- | TRBJ1-2 | - | TRBV29-1 | TGCAGCGTAGGCTGGGGGACCGAAGCATATGGCTACACCTTC | CSVGWGTEAYGYTF
- | TRBJ1-3 | - | TRBV6-5 | TGTGCCAGCAGTTATCAGGATACTGGAAACACCATATATTTT | CASSYQDTGNTIYF
- | TRBJ1-1 | - | TRBV29-1 | TGCAGCGTGAGGGCAGGGGAGAACACTGAAGCTTTCTTT | CSVRAGENTEAFF
- | TRBJ2-2 | - | TRBV4-3 | TGCGCCAGCAGCCAAGAATCCGTAGGAGCGAACACCGGGGAGCTGTTTTTT | CASSQESVGANTGELFF
- | TRBJ2-2 | - | TRBV27 | TGTGCCAGCAGGACAGGTCTAAACACCGGGGAGCTGTTTTTT | CASRTGLNTGELFF
- | TRBJ1-1 | - | TRBV25-1 | TGTGCCAGCAGTGAATTTGTTAGGGGGTACACTGAAGCTTTCTTT | CASSEFVRGYTEAFF
- | TRBJ2-7 | - | TRBV2 | TGTGCCAGCAGTGAAGGGGTGGGGGTAGCCTCCTACGAGCAGTACTTC | CASSEGVGVASYEQYF
- | TRBJ1-2 | TRBD1 | TRBV9 | TGTGCCAGCGGACAGGGGGTGGGCTATGGCTACACCTTC | CASGQGVGYGYTF
- | TRBJ1-5 | - | TRBV19 | TGTGCCAGTAGTATATCTTTAGGGGGGAATCAGCCCCAGCATTTT | CASSISLGGNQPQHF
- | TRBJ1-3 | TRBD1 | TRBV30 | TGTGCCTGGGACAGGGGGAATGGAAACACCATATATTTT | CAWDRGNGNTIYF
- | TRBJ2-1 | - | TRBV30 | TGTGCCTGGAGATATGGGCCAAATGGTGAGCAGTTCTTC | CAWRYGPNGEQFF
- | TRBJ1-1 | - | TRBV4-3 | TGCGCCAGCAGCCATTTAGAGGCCGGTGAAGCTTTCTTT | CASSHLEAGEAFF
- | TRBJ2-1 | TRBD1 | TRBV6-5 | TGTGCCAGCAGTTACAGGGACAGGGTCCCTAATGAGCAGTTCTTC | CASSYRDRVPNEQFF
- | TRBJ2-2 | - | TRBV7-9 | TGTGCCAGCAGCCCCCGAGGACAGTACACCGGGGAGCTGTTTTTT | CASSPRGQYTGELFF
few | TRBJ1-6 | - | TRBV6-5 | TGTGCCAGCAGCCTAGGACAGCGGTCACCCCTCCACTTT | CASSLGQRSPLHF
- | TRBJ2-4 | TRBD2 | TRBV4-3 | TGCGCCAGCAGCCAAGTAAAGAGCGGGGAGCAAAACATTCAGTACTTC | CASSQVKSGEQNIQYF
few | TRBJ1-4 | - | TRBV27 | TGTGCCAGCAGTTCGACAGGTGGAACGAATGAAAAACTGTTTTTT | CASSSTGGTNEKLFF
- | TRBJ2-7 | - | TRBV7-9 | TGTGCCAGCAGCTCGAACGACAGGAGTCCCAACGAGCAGTACTTC | CASSSNDRSPNEQYF
- | TRBJ2-1 | TRBD2 | TRBV7-2 | TGTGCCAGCAGCAATAGCGGGGGAGACTACAATGAGCAGTTCTTC | CASSNSGGDYNEQFF
once | TRBJ1-4 | TRBD1 | TRBV9 | TGTGCCAGCAGCGTAGGGATTAGCCCAGGGGGGGAAAAACTGTTTTTT | CASSVGISPGGEKLFF
- | TRBJ2-1 | - | TRBV4-1 | TGCGCCAGCAGCCAAGATGGACGTCAGGACAATGAGCAGTTCTTC | CASSQDGRQDNEQFF
- | TRBJ2-7 | TRBD2 | TRBV2 | TGTGCCACCATCTCCGGGACTAACGTTACCTACGAGCAGTACTTC | CATISGTNVTYEQYF
- | TRBJ1-5 | - | TRBV19 | TGTGCCAGTAGTATAGATCTTGGTCAGCCCCAGCATTTT | CASSIDLGQPQHF
once | TRBJ2-7 | - | TRBV19 | TGTGCCAGTAGTCTGGCGGACGGCTACGAGCAGTACTTC | CASSLADGYEQYF
- | TRBJ2-7 | TRBD2 | TRBV7-9 | TGTGCCAGCAGCCCCGCGAGGTCAGCGGGGGTCGACGAGCAGTACTTC | CASSPARSAGVDEQYF
- | TRBJ2-3 | - | TRBV7-9 | TGTGCCAGCAGCGACCGGGACAAACCAGATACGCAGTATTTT | CASSDRDKPDTQYF
- | TRBJ2-2 | - | TRBV12-3/TRBV12-4 | TGTGCCAGCAGCCCACTAGTCGTAAACACCGGGGAGCTGTTTTTT | CASSPLVVNTGELFF